A selection of T cell receptor beta chains follows, all from one sample in a study of patients and donors after allogeneic stem cell transplantation. TCRdb redid the calling of the RT-PCR reads with MiXCR, one entry per CDR3 protein. The sample yields 200,000 to 250,000 distinct CDR3 sequences, 13% to 15% seen once. Sequencing input: blood, either unsorted or a sorted T cell fraction (not recorded which). Receptor source: a human donor who was either an allogeneic HSCT recipient or a stem cell or donor lymphocyte infusion donor (not recorded which). It is not recorded whose cells these are; they may come from a transplant donor. Both conserved end residues are part of each CDR3. The D gene is left open where the match is weak. Size is stated for part of the rows, as once, few or many counts, or as a class when the clone is expanded.

>few|TRBJ2-1|TRBV6-1|TRBD2
CASTGLAGGGEQFF
TGTGCCAGTACGGGACTAGCGGGGGGAGGTGAGCAGTTCTTC
>few|TRBJ2-5|TRBV12-3/TRBV12-4|TRBD2
CASSPGLAGVGETQYF
TGTGCCAGCAGCCCGGGACTAGCGGGAGTAGGAGAGACCCAGTACTTC
>.|TRBJ2-3|TRBV4-2|.
CASSQSSKNTDTQYF
TGTGCCAGCAGCCAATCGAGCAAAAACACAGATACGCAGTATTTT
>few|TRBJ2-1|TRBV5-1|.
CASSLGRVLYNEQFF
TGCGCCAGCAGCTTGGGACGGGTGCTCTACAATGAGCAGTTCTTC
>few|TRBJ2-1|TRBV3-1|.
CASSRLDSLVENEQFF
TGTGCCAGCAGCCGATTGGACTCCCTGGTAGAGAATGAGCAGTTCTTC
>many|TRBJ1-1|TRBV3-1|.
CASSQAGAGDFF
TGTGCCAGCAGCCAAGCGGGGGCAGGGGATTTCTTT
>few|TRBJ2-1|TRBV30|TRBD2
CAWRVASGRGLDEQFF
TGTGCCTGGAGAGTCGCTAGCGGGAGAGGGCTGGATGAGCAGTTCTTC
>.|TRBJ1-6|TRBV21-1|.
CASQRRGRSYNSPLHF
TGTGCCAGCCAGCGGCGAGGTCGCTCCTATAATTCACCCCTCCACTTT
>many|TRBJ2-1|TRBV11-1|TRBD1
CASSLASGQGNNEQFF
TGTGCCAGCAGCTTAGCGTCCGGACAGGGTAACAATGAGCAGTTCTTC
>few|TRBJ2-3|TRBV29-1|.
CSVGLRHRDTQYF
TGCAGCGTTGGGCTGCGTCACCGGGATACGCAGTATTTT
>few|TRBJ2-1|TRBV7-2|TRBD1
CASSPRGRTGGNEQFF
TGTGCCAGCAGCCCCAGGGGGAGGACAGGGGGGAATGAGCAGTTCTTC
>.|TRBJ1-6|TRBV3-1|.
CASSQDLVGGATSSPLHF
TGTGCCAGCAGCCAAGATCTAGTGGGGGGGGCGACGAGTTCACCCCTCCACTTT
>.|TRBJ1-4|TRBV2|.
CASSSALNEKLFF
TGTGCCAGCAGCTCGGCCTTAAATGAAAAACTGTTTTTT
>.|TRBJ2-1|TRBV6-6|.
CASSYPRQSEQFF
TGTGCCAGCAGTTACCCCCGACAGAGTGAGCAGTTCTTC
>.|TRBJ2-7|TRBV7-9|TRBD1
CASSATGTGGYEQYF
TGTGCCAGCAGCGCGACCGGGACAGGAGGCTACGAGCAGTACTTC
>.|TRBJ2-7|TRBV3-1|TRBD1
CASSQRQGFEQYF
TGTGCCAGCAGCCAAAGACAGGGGTTCGAGCAGTACTTC
>.|TRBJ2-1|TRBV7-3|.
CASSFSSGRRDNEQFF
TGTGCCAGCAGCTTTTCCTCCGGGAGACGAGACAATGAGCAGTTCTTC
>many|TRBJ1-1|TRBV7-3|.
CASSLIGRGNPQNTEAFF
TGTGCCAGCAGCTTAATAGGCAGGGGAAACCCCCAAAACACTGAAGCTTTCTTT
>.|TRBJ1-5|TRBV6-5|.
CASSYSGFYQPQHF
TGTGCCAGCAGTTACTCAGGGTTCTATCAGCCCCAGCATTTT
>few|TRBJ2-1|TRBV25-1|TRBD2
CASSVPVAGDEQFF
TGTGCCAGCAGTGTTCCGGTAGCGGGCGATGAGCAGTTCTTC
>.|TRBJ2-1|TRBV2|TRBD2
CASREAWVAGRDNEQFF
TGTGCCAGCAGGGAGGCGTGGGTAGCGGGAAGAGACAATGAGCAGTTCTTC
>few|TRBJ2-5|TRBV20-1|.
CSAGGGSREGKETQYF
TGCAGTGCAGGGGGGGGGTCGAGGGAGGGCAAAGAGACCCAGTACTTC
>few|TRBJ2-1|TRBV19|.
CASSMGEGSSYNEQFF
TGTGCCAGTAGTATGGGAGAGGGGAGCTCCTACAATGAGCAGTTCTTC
>.|TRBJ2-3|TRBV6-1|.
CASTLADTQYF
TGTGCCAGCACATTAGCTGATACGCAGTATTTT
>few|TRBJ2-2|TRBV5-1|.
CASSPRRSGELFF
TGCGCCAGCAGCCCTCGAAGGTCCGGGGAGCTGTTTTTT
>many|TRBJ2-5|TRBV9|.
CASSVGVSSIETQYF
TGTGCCAGCAGCGTAGGAGTATCTAGCATAGAGACCCAGTACTTC
>many|TRBJ1-5|TRBV7-2|.
CASSLTGRNQPQHF
TGTGCCAGCAGCTTAACAGGGCGCAATCAGCCCCAGCATTTT
>.|TRBJ2-1|TRBV23-1|TRBD2
CASSQSNSGRSHNEQFF
TGCGCCAGCAGTCAATCGAATAGCGGGAGATCTCACAATGAGCAGTTCTTC
>.|TRBJ1-2|TRBV28|.
CASSPSGRGYYGYTF
TGTGCCAGCAGTCCCTCGGGGAGAGGGTACTATGGCTACACCTTC
>few|TRBJ2-3|TRBV5-1|.
CASSRARATDTQYF
TGCGCCAGCAGCAGGGCCAGGGCCACAGATACGCAGTATTTT
>few|TRBJ2-3|TRBV20-1|TRBD2
CSAPKRTGGPRDTQYF
TGCAGTGCTCCTAAGAGAACGGGAGGGCCTAGGGATACGCAGTATTTT
>.|TRBJ1-2|TRBV5-8|.
CASSLVGQSYGYTF
TGTGCCAGCAGCTTGGTCGGACAAAGCTATGGCTACACCTTC
>few|TRBJ1-1|TRBV11-2|.
CASSLVRDQAFF
TGTGCCAGCAGCTTAGTCCGGGATCAAGCTTTCTTT
>few|TRBJ1-4|TRBV9|TRBD1
CASSGRDRDPSEKLFF
TGTGCCAGCAGCGGCCGGGACAGGGACCCTAGTGAAAAACTGTTTTTT
>few|TRBJ2-7|TRBV30|.
CAWSVSRQSYEQYF
TGTGCCTGGAGTGTTTCTCGACAGAGCTACGAGCAGTACTTC
>.|TRBJ2-7|TRBV18|.
CASSPPVLAYEQYF
TGTGCCAGCTCACCACCGGTACTAGCCTACGAGCAGTACTTC
>.|TRBJ2-7|TRBV9|.
CASNRDHEQYF
TGTGCCAGCAACAGGGACCACGAGCAGTACTTC